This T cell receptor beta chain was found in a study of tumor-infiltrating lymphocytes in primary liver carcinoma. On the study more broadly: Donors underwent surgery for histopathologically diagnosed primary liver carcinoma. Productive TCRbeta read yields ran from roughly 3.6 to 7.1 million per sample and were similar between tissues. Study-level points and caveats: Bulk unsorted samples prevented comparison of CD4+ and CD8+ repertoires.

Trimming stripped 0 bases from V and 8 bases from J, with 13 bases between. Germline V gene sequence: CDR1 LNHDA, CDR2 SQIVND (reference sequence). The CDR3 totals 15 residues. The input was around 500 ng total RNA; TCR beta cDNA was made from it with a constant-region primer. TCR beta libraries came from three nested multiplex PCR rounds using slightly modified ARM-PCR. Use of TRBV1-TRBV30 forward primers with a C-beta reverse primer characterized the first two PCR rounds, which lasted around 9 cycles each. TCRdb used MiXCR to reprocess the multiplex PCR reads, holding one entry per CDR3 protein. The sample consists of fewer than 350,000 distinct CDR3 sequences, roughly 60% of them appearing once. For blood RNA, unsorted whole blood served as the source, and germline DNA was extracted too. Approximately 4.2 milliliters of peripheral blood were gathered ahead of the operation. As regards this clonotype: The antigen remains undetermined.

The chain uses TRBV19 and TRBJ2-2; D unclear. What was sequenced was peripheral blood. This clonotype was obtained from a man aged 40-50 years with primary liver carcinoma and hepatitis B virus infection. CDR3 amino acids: CASSIESGFGGELFF. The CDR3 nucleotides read TGTGCCAGTAGTATAGAATCCGGGTTTGGTGGGGAGCTGTTTTTT.